Reported below is one T cell receptor beta chain. Deletions cut 6 bases from V and 5 bases from J, with 17 bases between. The CDR3 runs to 14 residues. Germline V lookup: CDR1 SNHLY, CDR2 FYNNEI. This entry is derived from a study of blood T cell repertoires in COVID-19. The overall study: The samples span acute and convalescent COVID-19 from the United States, Italy and Spain. PBMCs, B-cell-depleted T cells, or T cells were the source of the cDNA or gDNA that made up the material.

Authors' data handling: Using reference gene primer amplification, nucleated cell counts were estimated. Only in-frame clones appear in the TCRdb table, and some are missing; sequencing was by immunoSEQ multiplex PCR. That table supplies the V and J calls and clone size; D and trimming were determined from the DNA. The repertoire holds about 300,000 clones, with roughly 87% as singletons. Material for sequencing was peripheral blood. This receptor was obtained from a young man with active or convalescent COVID-19. The J gene is TRBJ2-7, the V gene TRBV2; D is perhaps TRBD2 (6 bases). CDR3 DNA sequence: TGTGCCAGCAGGGGCGGGGAGAGCGGCCACGAGCAGTACTTC. Amino acids: CASRGGESGHEQYF.